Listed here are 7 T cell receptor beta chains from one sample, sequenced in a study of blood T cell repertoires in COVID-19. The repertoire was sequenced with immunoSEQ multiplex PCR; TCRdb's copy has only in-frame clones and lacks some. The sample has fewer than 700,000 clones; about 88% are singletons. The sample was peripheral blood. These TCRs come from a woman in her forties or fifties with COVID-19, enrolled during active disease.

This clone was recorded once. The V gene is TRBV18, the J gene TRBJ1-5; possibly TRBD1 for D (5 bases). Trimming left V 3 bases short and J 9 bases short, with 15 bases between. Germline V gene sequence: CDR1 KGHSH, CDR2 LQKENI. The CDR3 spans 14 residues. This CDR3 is CASSPGGSYGPQHF. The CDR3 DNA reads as TGTGCCAGCTCACCGGGGGGGTCTTATGGGCCCCAGCATTTT.

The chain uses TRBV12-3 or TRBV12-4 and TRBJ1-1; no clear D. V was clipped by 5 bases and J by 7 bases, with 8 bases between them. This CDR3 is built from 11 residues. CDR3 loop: CASSDVSEAFF. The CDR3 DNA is TGTGCCAGCAGTGATGTGAGTGAAGCTTTCTTT.

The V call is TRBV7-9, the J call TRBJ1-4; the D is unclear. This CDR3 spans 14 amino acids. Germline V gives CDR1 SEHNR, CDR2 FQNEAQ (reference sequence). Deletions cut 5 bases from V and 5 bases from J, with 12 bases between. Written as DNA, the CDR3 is TGTGCCAGCAGCATTGCGTCGGGGAATGAAAAACTGTTTTTT. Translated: CASSIASGNEKLFF.

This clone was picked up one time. Here the CDR3 DNA reads TGTGCCAGCAGCGCCCGGTCACGAGGGTATGGCTACACCTTC. It specifies CASSARSRGYGYTF. The chain has TRBV2 and TRBJ1-2; D gene unclear. CDR1 is SNHLY and CDR2 is FYNNEI in the germline V gene. Trimming cost V 6 bases and J 5 bases, with 16 bases left between them. The CDR3 runs 14 residues.

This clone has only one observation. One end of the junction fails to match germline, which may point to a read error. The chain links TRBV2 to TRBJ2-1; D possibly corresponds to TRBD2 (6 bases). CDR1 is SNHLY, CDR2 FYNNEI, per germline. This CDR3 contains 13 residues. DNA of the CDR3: TGTGCAAGCAGGCCCGCGGGGTACAATGAGCAGTTCTTC. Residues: CASRPAGYNEQFF.

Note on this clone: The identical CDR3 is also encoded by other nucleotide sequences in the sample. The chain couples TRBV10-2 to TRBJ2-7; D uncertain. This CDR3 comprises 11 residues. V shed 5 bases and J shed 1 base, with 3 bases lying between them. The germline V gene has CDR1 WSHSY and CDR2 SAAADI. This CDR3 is CASSLSYEQYF. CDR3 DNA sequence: TGCGCCAGCAGTCTTTCCTACGAGCAGTACTTC.

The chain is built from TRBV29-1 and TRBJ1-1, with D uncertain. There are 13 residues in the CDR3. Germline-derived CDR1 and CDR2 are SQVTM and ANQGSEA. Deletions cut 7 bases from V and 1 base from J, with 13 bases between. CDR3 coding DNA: TGCAGCGCTCCATCCGGGTCGAACACTGAAGCTTTCTTT. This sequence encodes CSAPSGSNTEAFF.